Listed here are 15 T cell receptor beta chains from one sample, sequenced in a study of T cells in Graves' hyperthyroidism and ophthalmopathy. Amplification of TCR beta CDR3 regions used RNA as the template. Primed by the HTBI set, a first-round RT-PCR was run on the TCR CDR3. TCRdb redid the calling of the multiplex PCR reads with MiXCR, one entry per CDR3 protein. Among a few hundred thousand distinct CDR3 sequences listed, approximately 23% were seen once. Sequenced sample: blood. Receptor source: a man aged 25-45 years with Graves' ophthalmopathy.

V is TRBV4-1 and J is TRBJ1-1, with TRBD1 matching 11 bases. Germline V lookup: CDR1 MGHRA, CDR2 YSYEKL. J was trimmed by 0 bases and V by 10 bases; bases with no gene match: 7. CDR3 length equals 15 residues. This CDR3 reads CATRTGGNMNTEAFF. The CDR3 DNA reads as TGCGCCACCAGGACAGGGGGCAACATGAACACTGAAGCTTTCTTT.

The chain employs TRBV6-6 and TRBJ2-7; maybe TRBD1 (5 bases). The CDR3 contains 16 residues. Trimming stripped 0 bases from V and 2 bases from J, with 14 bases between. Germline assignment: CDR1 MNHNY and CDR2 SVGAGI (reference sequence). The CDR3 DNA reads TGTGCCAGCAGTTACTCGAGAGTCGCAGGGCCCTACGAGCAGTACTTC. Protein product: CASSYSRVAGPYEQYF.

J is TRBJ2-1 and V is TRBV7-9; D ambiguous. Germline V gene data show CDR1 as SEHNR and CDR2 as FQNEAQ (reference sequence). Between the trimmed V and J ends, which lost 2 bases and 0 bases, there was a span of 14 bases. The CDR3 has 17 residues. The CDR3 nucleotides read TGTGCCAGCAGCTTACCCCTCGGCGGAAGCTCCTACAATGAGCAGTTCTTC. It yields the protein CASSLPLGGSSYNEQFF.

The chain employs TRBV6-4 and TRBJ2-1, with TRBD1 matching over 8 bases. With 4 bases clipped from V and 9 bases from J, the junction kept 5 bases outside the gene matches. Germline V gives CDR1 MRHNA, CDR2 SNTAGT. The length of the CDR3 is 13 residues. The CDR3 sequence is CASSVDRGFEQFF. The DNA of the CDR3 is TGTGCCAGCAGTGTAGACAGGGGATTTGAGCAGTTCTTC.

V gene TRBV27 combines with J gene TRBJ2-1; maybe TRBD2 (6 bases). V lost 4 bases to trimming and J lost 4 bases, with 20 bases between them. This CDR3 has 17 amino acids. The germline V gene has CDR1 MNHEY and CDR2 SMNVEV (reference sequence). The CDR3 DNA reads TGTGCCAGCAGTTCTCCTCCTAGCGAGAGATATTACAATGAGCAGTTCTTC. Its protein is CASSSPPSERYYNEQFF.

This clonotype occurred a few times. The chain is built from TRBV4-1 and TRBJ2-5; D not certain. Trimming cost V 1 base and J 1 base, with 10 bases left between them. This CDR3 spans 15 amino acids. Germline V lookup: CDR1 MGHRA, CDR2 YSYEKL. The CDR3 DNA sequence: TGCGCCAGCAGCCAAGCGGTTACAACCCAAGAGACCCAGTACTTC. Translating gives CASSQAVTTQETQYF.

This clonotype was observed a handful of times. This rearrangement joins TRBV20-1 to TRBJ2-1, with D perhaps matching TRBD1 (6 bases). Germline CDR1 is DFQATT and CDR2 is SNEGSKA (reference sequence). Trimming stripped 7 bases from V and 4 bases from J, with 17 bases between. The CDR3 has 14 amino acids. The CDR3, as DNA: TGCAGTGTGCCCCGGCAGGGGATTTACAATGAGCAGTTCTTC. Protein product: CSVPRQGIYNEQFF.

The CDR3 DNA reads as TGTGCCAGCAGTCCGTTGGACAGGGTCCTTGGGGATGAGCAGTTCTTC. It encodes CASSPLDRVLGDEQFF. This chain joins TRBV28 and TRBJ2-1; 8 bases agree with TRBD1. Germline assignment: CDR1 MDHEN and CDR2 SYDVKM. CDR3 length equals 16 residues. The ends lost 5 bases at V and 8 bases at J; junction bases unmatched: 14.

This clonotype has just a few counts. The gene calls are TRBV10-2 and TRBJ2-2, with 9 bases fitting TRBD2. Germline loops: CDR1 WSHSY, CDR2 SAAADI. V dropped 7 bases and J dropped 7; count of bases not matched to a gene: 7. The CDR3 length is 14 residues. The CDR3 DNA reads as TGCGCCAGCATGTTTAGCGGGAGAAACGGGGAGCTGTTTTTT. It is translated as CASMFSGRNGELFF.

The CDR3 here is CASSDSPGGDYGYTF. CDR3 nucleotide sequence: TGTGCCAGCAGTGACTCTCCCGGAGGGGACTATGGCTACACCTTC. The chain is built from TRBV6-4 and TRBJ1-2; D may be TRBD1 (5 bases). This CDR3 has 15 residues. Germline loops: CDR1 MRHNA, CDR2 SNTAGT. V dropped 0 bases and J dropped 3 bases, with 11 bases sitting between them.

The rearrangement joins TRBV3-1 to TRBJ2-7; 8 nucleotides match TRBD2. The length of the CDR3 is 14 residues. V lost 4 bases and J lost 2; bases outside the gene matches: 4. Germline V gene sequence: CDR1 LGHDT, CDR2 YNNKEL (reference sequence). CDR3 DNA: TGTGCCAGCAGCCGAGCGGGACTAGCCTACGAGCAGTACTTC. Translated: CASSRAGLAYEQYF.

This clonotype has at least ten counts. The rearrangement uses TRBV12-3 or TRBV12-4 and TRBJ1-1; unclear D gene. Trimming cost V 7 bases and J 4 bases, with 16 bases left between them. The CDR3 is made up of 14 amino acids. The CDR3 loop is CASTKQQSITEAFF. As DNA, the CDR3 is TGTGCCAGCACTAAACAGCAAAGTATCACTGAAGCTTTCTTT.

Only a few counts were recorded for this clonotype. V is TRBV18 and J is TRBJ2-2; D gene uncertain. The CDR3 runs to 15 residues. Germline V CDR1 and CDR2: KGHSH, LQKENI. The V end lost 0 bases, the J end lost 2 bases, and 7 bases lay between the germline ends. CDR3 amino acids: CASSPPLPNTGELFF. The CDR3, as DNA: TGTGCCAGCTCACCACCACTACCTAACACCGGGGAGCTGTTTTTT.

The chain combines TRBV27 with TRBJ1-2, with D tentatively TRBD1 (5 bases). CDR1 MNHEY and CDR2 SMNVEV come from the germline V gene (reference sequence). CDR3 length: 15 amino acids. Trimming pared 2 bases from V and 6 bases from J, leaving 16 bases between. The CDR3 nucleotides are TGTGCCAGCAGTTTAGGGGGGGGACGGTTAGATGGCTACACCTTC. Its protein product is CASSLGGGRLDGYTF.

This clonotype was counted between two and nine times. This chain joins TRBV15 and TRBJ2-2, with D possibly matching TRBD2 (5 bases). Between the trimmed V and J ends, which lost 1 base and 1 base, there was a span of 13 bases. The CDR3 spans 17 residues. Germline V CDR1 and CDR2: LNHNV, YYDKDF (reference sequence). The CDR3 protein is CATSRVRLSQNTGELFF. The CDR3, as DNA: TGTGCCACCAGCAGAGTCCGACTATCCCAGAACACCGGGGAGCTGTTTTTT.